This T cell receptor beta chain was found in a study of T cell responses to AZD1222 COVID-19 vaccine. Study-level points and caveats: Spike-specific TCRs gained breadth and depth after people received two AZD1222 doses. Donors in the cohort were predominantly white British and more often female, and clonal diversity was possibly underestimated. There were repertoire samples only from the period after the peak T cell response.

Data came from immunoSEQ multiplex PCR; TCRdb stores just in-frame clones and leaves some out. The sample yields around 120,000 clones, roughly 90% seen once. The CDR3 is made up of 14 amino acids. Germline values: CDR1 SGHDT, CDR2 YYEEEE. V was pared by 5 bases and J by 4 bases, with 15 bases between. With regard to this clone: Antigen: not known.

This clonotype was sampled from an adult in good health. The sequencing here drew on peripheral blood, taken on day 0 of AZD1222 vaccination. J is TRBJ1-1 and V is TRBV5-6; D unresolved. This CDR3 is CASRYRRDGTEAFF. In DNA, the CDR3 is TGTGCCAGCAGATATAGGAGGGATGGCACTGAAGCTTTCTTT.